What follows is one TCR beta chain and its context. The germline V gene encodes CDR1 MNHNS and CDR2 SASEGT. Trimming took off 8 bases at V and 5 bases at J, with 15 bases between the two ends. This CDR3 has 13 residues. Some clones are missing from TCRdb's copy, which holds only in-frame ones; the method was immunoSEQ multiplex PCR. The profile shows 50,000 to 65,000 clones, 87% of them singletons. This sample was taken from a study of OX40 agonist ivuxolimab in advanced cancers. This chain uses TRBV6-1 with TRBJ1-1; D might be TRBD1 (5 bases). The sample was CD4+ or CD8+ T cells sorted from blood, taken in a trial of the OX40 agonist ivuxolimab. This TCR was sampled from an adult with an advanced solid tumor such as melanoma, head and neck, liver or kidney cancer. CDR3 amino acids: CASFTGGKTEAFF. DNA for the CDR3: TGTGCCAGCTTCACCGGGGGTAAGACTGAAGCTTTCTTT.